This entry features one T cell receptor (beta chain) sequence. What it recognizes is unknown. It was with 60 Vbeta and 13 Jbeta primers that the PCR ran. Under the authors' procedure: The count from a later analysis was 65 million to 90 million unique TCR beta chains, some 12 million of them shared. Using immunoSEQ multiplex PCR, the repertoire was profiled, and TCRdb retains in-frame clones only, with some absent. D and trimming were read from the DNA, whereas the V and J calls and clone size are those reported in that table. The sample holds about 120,000 clones, 75% to 90% seen once. This sample stems from a study of cytomegalovirus exposure and HLA in healthy donors. Study details: Unique TCRs from HLA-typed donors, roughly 87 million of them, were held in an early data release.

Study-level results: According to the study, 160 or so TCR beta chains were cytomegalovirus-associated.

The TCR was taken from a man under 40 in good health and CMV-seronegative. The sequencing sample was made of PBMCs.

CDR3 region: CASSARVSSTDTQYF. Here the CDR3 DNA reads TGTGCCAGCAGCGCGCGTGTTTCTAGCACAGATACGCAGTATTTT. The chain combines TRBV9 with TRBJ2-3, with unresolved D. This CDR3 comprises 15 residues. CDR1 is SGDLS, CDR2 YYNGEE, per germline. The V gene lost 3 bases and the J gene lost 0 bases, with 11 bases spanning the gap.